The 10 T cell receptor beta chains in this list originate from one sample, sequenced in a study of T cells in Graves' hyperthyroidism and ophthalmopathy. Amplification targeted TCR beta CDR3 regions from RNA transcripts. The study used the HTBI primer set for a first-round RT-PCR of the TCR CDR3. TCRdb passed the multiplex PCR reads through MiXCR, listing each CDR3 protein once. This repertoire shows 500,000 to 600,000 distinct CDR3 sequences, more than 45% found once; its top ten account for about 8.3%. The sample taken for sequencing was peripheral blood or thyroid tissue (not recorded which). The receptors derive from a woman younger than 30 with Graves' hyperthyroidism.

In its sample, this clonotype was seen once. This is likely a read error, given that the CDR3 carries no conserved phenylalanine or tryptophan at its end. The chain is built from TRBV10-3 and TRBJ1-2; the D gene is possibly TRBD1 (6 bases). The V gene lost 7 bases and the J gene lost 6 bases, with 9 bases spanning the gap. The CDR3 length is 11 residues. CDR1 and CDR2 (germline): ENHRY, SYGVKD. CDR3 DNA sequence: TGTGCCATCACCCAGGGGAATGGCTACACCGTC. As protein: CAITQGNGYTV.

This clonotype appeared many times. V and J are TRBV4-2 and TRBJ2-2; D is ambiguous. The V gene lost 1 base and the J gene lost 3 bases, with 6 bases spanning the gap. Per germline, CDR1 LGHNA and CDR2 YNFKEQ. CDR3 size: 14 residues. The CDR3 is CASSQVGYTGELFF. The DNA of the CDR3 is TGTGCCAGCAGCCAAGTCGGCTACACCGGGGAGCTGTTTTTT.

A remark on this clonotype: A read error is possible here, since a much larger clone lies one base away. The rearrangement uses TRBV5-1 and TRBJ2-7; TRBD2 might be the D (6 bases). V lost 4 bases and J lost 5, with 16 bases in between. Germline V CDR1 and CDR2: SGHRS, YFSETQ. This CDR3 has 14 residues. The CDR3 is CASSRGAESHEQYF. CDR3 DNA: TGCGCCAGCAGCCGCGGGGCGGAATCACACGAGCAGTACTTC.

The CDR3 DNA reads as TGTGCCAGCAGCAGGGGAGTCGTGCAGTACTTC. Its protein product is CASSRGVVQYF. V usage is TRBV7-6 and J usage is TRBJ2-7; D may be TRBD1 or TRBD2 (5 bases each). V lost 5 bases, J lost 9 bases, and 11 bases lay in between. The CDR3 is made up of 11 amino acids. Germline V gene data show CDR1 as SGHVS and CDR2 as FNYEAQ.

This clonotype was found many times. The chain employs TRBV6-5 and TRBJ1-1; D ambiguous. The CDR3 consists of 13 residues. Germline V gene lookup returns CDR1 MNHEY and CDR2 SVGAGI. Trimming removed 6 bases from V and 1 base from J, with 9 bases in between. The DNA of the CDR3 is TGTGCCAGCAGCTCACGGCAGAACACTGAAGCTTTCTTT. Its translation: CASSSRQNTEAFF.

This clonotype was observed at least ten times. DNA for the CDR3: TGCGCCAGCAGCCAAGACGGCAGGGGAAACTATGGCTACACCTTC. Amino acid sequence: CASSQDGRGNYGYTF. J is TRBJ1-2 and V is TRBV4-3, with a possible D match to TRBD1 (6 bases). The CDR3 consists of 15 residues. Germline CDR1 and CDR2: LGHNA and YSLEER. The V end was cut by 0 bases, the J end by 2 bases, with 10 bases between.

This CDR3 reads CASSPDRNRYNEQYF. CDR3 DNA sequence: TGTGCCAGCAGCCCGGACAGGAACCGGTACAATGAGCAGTACTTC. The V gene is TRBV7-3, the J gene TRBJ2-7, with TRBD1 identical over 7 bases. The CDR3 length is 15 residues. Germline V gene data show CDR1 as SGHTA and CDR2 as FQGTGA. V trimming: 5 bases; J trimming: 7 bases; junction bases outside the gene matches: 14.

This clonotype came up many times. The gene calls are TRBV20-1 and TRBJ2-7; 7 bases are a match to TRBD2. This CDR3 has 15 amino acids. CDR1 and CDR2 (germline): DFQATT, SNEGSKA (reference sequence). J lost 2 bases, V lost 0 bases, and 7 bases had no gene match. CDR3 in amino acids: CSARDPGLPTYEQYF. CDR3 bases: TGCAGTGCTAGAGATCCGGGACTACCCACCTACGAGCAGTACTTC.

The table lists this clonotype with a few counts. The CDR3: CSAGHGFGEQYF. The CDR3 DNA reads as TGCAGTGCCGGACACGGTTTCGGCGAGCAGTACTTC. The chain is built from TRBV20-1 and TRBJ2-7; D is perhaps TRBD1 (5 bases). Germline assignment: CDR1 DFQATT and CDR2 SNEGSKA (reference sequence). V lost 6 bases and J 6 bases, leaving 15 bases between the germline ends. The CDR3 runs 12 residues.

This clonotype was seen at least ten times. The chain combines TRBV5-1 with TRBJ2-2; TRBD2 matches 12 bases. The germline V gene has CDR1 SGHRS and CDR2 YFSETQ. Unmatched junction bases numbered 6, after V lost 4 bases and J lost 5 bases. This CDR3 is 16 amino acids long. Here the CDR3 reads CASSRILAGGTGELFF. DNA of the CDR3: TGCGCCAGCAGCCGTATTCTAGCGGGAGGGACCGGGGAGCTGTTTTTT.